One and the same sample provided the 23 T cell receptor beta chains below, sequenced in a study of shared clonotypes between healthy human individuals. The repertoire was sequenced with immunoSEQ multiplex PCR; TCRdb's copy has only in-frame clones and lacks some. This sample has some 2 million clones; 90% to 95% occur once, and the top ten carry roughly 0.13%. The sequenced material came from naive CD4+ T cells sorted from blood. Subset defined: CD45RA+ positively selected. Receptor source: a man in his late teens or twenties in good health.

This rearrangement joins TRBV9 to TRBJ1-1; a weak D match, TRBD1 (6 bases). V lost 4 bases, J lost 7 bases, and 11 bases lay in between. The CDR3 contains 12 residues. Germline lookup yields CDR1 SGDLS and CDR2 YYNGEE. DNA of the CDR3: TGTGCCAGCAGCTCAACAGGGTTTGAAGCTTTCTTT. It encodes CASSSTGFEAFF.

The chain recombines TRBV9 with TRBJ2-2, with TRBD1 matching 8 bases. With V trimmed by 0 bases and J by 6 bases, 4 bases remained unmatched. From germline, CDR1 is SGDLS and CDR2 YYNGEE. The CDR3 contains 15 residues. In nucleotides, the CDR3 is TGTGCCAGCAGCGTAGCTGTGACAGGGGCCGGGGAGCTGTTTTTT. It codes for CASSVAVTGAGELFF.

The CDR3 DNA reads TGCGCCAGCAGCCCTGTAGCGGGAGTTGTCACAGATACGCAGTATTTT. Translation: CASSPVAGVVTDTQYF. The chain combines TRBV5-1 with TRBJ2-3; 9 bases map to TRBD2. Losses at the gene ends were 4 bases for V and 2 bases for J; bases not matched to a gene: 8. This CDR3 spans 16 amino acids. CDR1 SGHRS and CDR2 YFSETQ come from the germline V gene.

The genes are TRBV10-3 and TRBJ2-3; a possible D gene is TRBD2 (5 bases). Germline loops: CDR1 ENHRY, CDR2 SYGVKD. V gave up 6 bases and J gave up 2 bases, with 9 bases separating them. The CDR3 totals 13 residues. Written as DNA, the CDR3 is TGTGCCATCAGCCCGGGGAACACAGATACGCAGTATTTT. Residues: CAISPGNTDTQYF.

CDR3 amino acids: CASGVAGGGTDTQYF. CDR3 sequence (DNA): TGTGCCAGCGGGGTGGCGGGAGGCGGCACAGATACGCAGTATTTT. The rearrangement links TRBV25-1 to TRBJ2-3, with 8 bases matching TRBD2. The CDR3 is 15 residues long. Per germline, CDR1 MGHDK and CDR2 SYGVNS. V shed 8 bases and J 1 base; nucleotides not matched to a gene: 8.

The chain joins TRBV10-3 to TRBJ2-7, with 10 bases identical to TRBD1. V gave up 2 bases and J gave up 0 bases; unmatched junction bases: 7. Germline V lookup: CDR1 ENHRY, CDR2 SYGVKD. The CDR3 extends over 17 amino acids. The CDR3 sequence is CAISEPLTGGDSYEQYF. Here the CDR3 DNA reads TGTGCCATCAGTGAGCCTCTGACAGGGGGCGACTCCTACGAGCAGTACTTC.

This clone was detected only a few times. The chain couples TRBV19 to TRBJ2-7; D tentatively fits TRBD1 or TRBD2 (5 bases each). This CDR3 has 14 amino acids. Germline V gene data show CDR1 as LNHDA and CDR2 as SQIVND (reference sequence). V shed 0 bases and J shed 5 bases, with 11 bases lying between them. CDR3 sequence (DNA): TGTGCCAGTAGTATAGATCGAGGGGCGAACGAGCAGTACTTC. This codes for CASSIDRGANEQYF. The full variable domain, completed using reference TRBV19 and TRBJ2-7, is DGGITQSPKYLFRKEGQNVTLSCEQNLNHDAMYWYRQDPGQGLRLIYYSQIVNDFQKGDIAEGYSVSREKKESFPLTVTSAQKNPTAFYLCASSIDRGANEQYFGPGTRLTVT.

This clone was recorded only once. Distinct nucleotide sequences in the sample also encode this CDR3. This CDR3 reads CASSLSGGGDTQYF. The CDR3 DNA reads TGTGCCAGCAGCTTGAGTGGCGGGGGGGATACGCAGTATTTT. The chain has TRBV5-4 and TRBJ2-3; TRBD2 matches 8 bases. J was trimmed by 6 bases and V by 1 base; bases with no gene match: 4. The CDR3 runs to 14 residues. Germline V CDR1 and CDR2: SGHNT, YYREEE (reference sequence).

The rearrangement joins TRBV27 to TRBJ2-2, with 8 nucleotides matching TRBD2. J lost 7 bases, V lost 2 bases, and 12 bases had no gene match. From germline, CDR1 is MNHEY and CDR2 SMNVEV (reference sequence). The CDR3 loop spans 17 amino acids. CDR3 amino acids: CASSLIPGTRSVGELFF. Here the CDR3 DNA reads TGTGCCAGCAGTTTAATCCCTGGGACTAGATCCGTCGGGGAGCTGTTTTTT.

The rearrangement links TRBV10-3 to TRBJ1-4; no firm D call. V was clipped by 2 bases and J by 7 bases, with 11 bases between them. CDR3 size: 14 residues. Germline V gene data show CDR1 as ENHRY and CDR2 as SYGVKD. For the CDR3, the DNA is TGTGCCATCAGTGAGCCAGGCAAGGGTGAAAAACTGTTTTTT. Its translation is CAISEPGKGEKLFF.

The chain links TRBV9 to TRBJ2-2; possible D gene TRBD1, 6 bases. The CDR3 consists of 16 residues. V was shortened by 3 bases and J by 2 bases, with 14 bases between the two germline ends. Germline assignment: CDR1 SGDLS and CDR2 YYNGEE. CDR3 loop: CASSGLRDTNTGELFF. The CDR3 nucleotides read TGTGCCAGCAGCGGCTTACGGGACACTAACACCGGGGAGCTGTTTTTT.

With regard to this clone: The identical CDR3 is also encoded by other nucleotide sequences in the sample. The gene calls are TRBV7-9 and TRBJ1-4; 8 bases match TRBD1. There are 14 residues in the CDR3. The trim removed 2 bases at V and 8 bases at J, leaving 4 bases unmatched. Per germline, CDR1 SEHNR and CDR2 FQNEAQ (reference sequence). The CDR3 here is CASSLTGGDEKLFF. The CDR3 DNA follows: TGTGCCAGCAGCTTAACAGGGGGGGACGAAAAACTGTTTTTT.

The J gene is TRBJ2-1, the V gene TRBV5-1; D may be TRBD1 (5 bases). CDR3 length: 15 residues. Germline V CDR1 and CDR2: SGHRS, YFSETQ. V lost 0 bases and J 5 bases, leaving 12 bases between the germline ends. CDR3 region: CASSLELQGNNEQFF. The CDR3 nucleotides are TGCGCCAGCAGCTTGGAACTCCAGGGAAACAATGAGCAGTTCTTC.

This clone was counted a single time. This CDR3 is CASTRDGGNQPQHF. DNA of the CDR3: TGTGCCAGCACTAGGGACGGAGGAAATCAGCCCCAGCATTTT. This chain joins TRBV2 and TRBJ1-5; D may be TRBD1 (5 bases). Germline lookup yields CDR1 SNHLY and CDR2 FYNNEI. The CDR3 length is 14 residues. Trimming left V 7 bases short and J 4 bases short, with 14 bases between.

The rearrangement links TRBV20-1 to TRBJ2-7; D is unresolved. The length of the CDR3 is 11 residues. Trimming removed 6 bases at V and 3 bases at J, with 9 bases between. In germline, CDR1 is DFQATT, CDR2 SNEGSKA (reference sequence). The CDR3 reads CSALPLYEQYF. CDR3 sequence (DNA): TGCAGTGCCCTTCCCCTCTACGAGCAGTACTTC.

J is TRBJ1-3 and V is TRBV5-6, with D possibly being TRBD1 (5 bases). CDR1 is SGHDT and CDR2 is YYEEEE in the germline V gene. This CDR3 region has 15 residues. Deletions cut 3 bases from V and 2 bases from J, with 12 bases between. This CDR3 reads CASSSTGITGNTIYF. The CDR3 DNA is TGTGCCAGCAGCTCCACAGGTATTACTGGAAACACCATATATTTT.

V gene TRBV5-4 combines with J gene TRBJ1-2; maybe TRBD1 (6 bases). CDR1 SGHNT and CDR2 YYREEE come from the germline V gene (reference sequence). V dropped 4 bases and J dropped 0 bases, with 10 bases sitting between them. The CDR3 has 14 amino acids. The CDR3 is CASSITGTNYGYTF. The CDR3 bases are TGTGCCAGCAGCATTACAGGGACTAACTATGGCTACACCTTC.

V is TRBV19 and J is TRBJ1-2; tentative D call: TRBD1 (5 bases). V lost 4 bases, J lost 4 bases, and 13 bases lay in between. The germline CDR1 and CDR2 sequences are LNHDA and SQIVND (reference sequence). The CDR3 contains 14 residues. The CDR3 spells CASSKGLRSYGYTF. The CDR3 coding sequence is TGTGCCAGTAGTAAGGGACTCAGATCCTATGGCTACACCTTC.

Remarks on this clone: This sample also contains other DNA sequences that code for the same CDR3. The chain employs TRBV30 and TRBJ1-4, with a weak D call TRBD1 (6 bases). Germline V lookup: CDR1 GTSNPN, CDR2 SVGIG (reference sequence). The ends were cut back, 1 base at V and 5 bases at J, with 8 bases in the middle. CDR3 length: 13 amino acids. CDR3 DNA: TGTGCCTGGAGTGGGGGGGCGAATGAAAAACTGTTTTTT. This encodes CAWSGGANEKLFF. Variable domain in full (rest from reference TRBV30 and TRBJ1-4): SQTIHQWPATLVQPVGSPLSLECTVEGTSNPNLYWYRQAAGRGLQLLFYSVGIGQISSEVPQNLSASRPQDRQFILSSKKLLLSDSGFYLCAWSGGANEKLFFGSGTQLSVL.

The V and J genes are TRBV7-8 and TRBJ2-7; no clear D gene. Germline V gene data show CDR1 as SGHVS and CDR2 as FQNEAQ. The ends were cut back, 5 bases at V and 4 bases at J, with 15 bases in the middle. There are 14 residues in the CDR3. CDR3 coding DNA: TGTGCCAGCAGCAGTGACTTATTGGGTTACGAGCAGTACTTC. Its protein product is CASSSDLLGYEQYF.

V is TRBV28 and J is TRBJ1-2; D is ambiguous. Germline V lookup: CDR1 MDHEN, CDR2 SYDVKM. V was trimmed by 0 bases and J by 3 bases, leaving 11 bases between them. This CDR3 is built from 15 residues. The CDR3 here is CASSLWEGGDYGYTF. Here the CDR3 DNA reads TGTGCCAGCAGTTTATGGGAGGGTGGCGACTATGGCTACACCTTC.

This chain joins TRBV6-1 and TRBJ1-5, with D perhaps TRBD1 (5 bases). This CDR3 region has 14 residues. Germline assignment: CDR1 MNHNS and CDR2 SASEGT. V dropped 7 bases and J dropped 1 base, with 11 bases sitting between them. CDR3 DNA: TGTGCCAGCATGATCGACAGAAGCAATCAGCCCCAGCATTTT. Amino acids: CASMIDRSNQPQHF.

The chain recombines TRBV2 with TRBJ1-2, with 7 positions matching TRBD1. Germline values: CDR1 SNHLY, CDR2 FYNNEI. The CDR3 is made up of 14 amino acids. Trimming cost V 8 bases and J 1 base; bases outside gene matches: 7. CDR3 amino acids: CASLRGQVNYGYTF. CDR3 in DNA: TGTGCCAGCTTACGCGGACAGGTTAACTATGGCTACACCTTC.